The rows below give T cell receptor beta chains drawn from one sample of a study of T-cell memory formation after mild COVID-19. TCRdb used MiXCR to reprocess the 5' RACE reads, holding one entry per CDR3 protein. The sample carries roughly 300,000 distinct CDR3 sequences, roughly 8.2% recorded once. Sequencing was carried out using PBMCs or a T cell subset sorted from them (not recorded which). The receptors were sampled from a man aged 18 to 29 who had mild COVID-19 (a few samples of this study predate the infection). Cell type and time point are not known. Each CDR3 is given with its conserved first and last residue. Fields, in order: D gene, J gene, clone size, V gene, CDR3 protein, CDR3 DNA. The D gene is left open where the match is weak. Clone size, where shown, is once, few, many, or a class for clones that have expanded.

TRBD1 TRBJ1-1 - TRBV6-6 CASSYERGLYTEAFF TGTGCCAGCAGTTACGAAAGGGGGCTGTACACTGAAGCTTTCTTT
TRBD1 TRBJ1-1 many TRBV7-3 CASSLTGVSTEAFF TGTGCCAGCAGCCTGACAGGGGTGAGCACTGAAGCTTTCTTT
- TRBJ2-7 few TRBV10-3 CAIKNTGISYEQYF TGTGCCATCAAAAACACCGGCATCTCCTACGAGCAGTACTTC
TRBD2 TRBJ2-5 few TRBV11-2 CASSKTWTSESETQYF TGTGCCAGCAGCAAAACGTGGACTAGCGAGAGTGAGACCCAGTACTTC
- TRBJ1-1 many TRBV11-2 CASSFLGSGTEAFF TGTGCCAGCAGCTTTCTGGGGTCGGGCACTGAAGCTTTCTTT
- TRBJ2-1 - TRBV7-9 CASSPPPPNEQFF TGTGCCAGCAGCCCCCCGCCCCCCAATGAGCAGTTCTTC
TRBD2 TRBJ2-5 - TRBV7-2 CASTVTSGGPQETQYF TGTGCCAGCACCGTGACTAGCGGGGGGCCACAAGAGACCCAGTACTTC
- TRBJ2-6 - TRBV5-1 CASSLEVISSGANVLTF TGCGCCAGCAGCTTGGAGGTCATCAGCTCTGGGGCCAACGTCCTGACTTTC
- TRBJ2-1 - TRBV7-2 CASSLLSEQFF TGTGCCAGCAGCTTATTGTCTGAGCAGTTCTTC
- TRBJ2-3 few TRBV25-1 CASLPSGSTDTQYF TGTGCCAGCCTTCCCAGCGGAAGCACAGATACGCAGTATTTT
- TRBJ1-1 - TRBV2 CATLAGVATEAFF TGTGCCACCTTAGCGGGTGTGGCCACTGAAGCTTTCTTT
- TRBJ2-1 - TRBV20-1 CSAREGRQAYNEQFF TGCAGTGCTCGAGAGGGGAGACAGGCCTACAATGAGCAGTTCTTC
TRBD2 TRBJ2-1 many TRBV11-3 CASSLDQGGSGAYNEQFF TGTGCCAGCAGCTTAGACCAGGGAGGTAGCGGGGCCTACAATGAGCAGTTCTTC
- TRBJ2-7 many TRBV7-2 CASSLELRVYEQYF TGTGCCAGCAGCCTAGAGTTGCGTGTGTACGAGCAGTACTTC
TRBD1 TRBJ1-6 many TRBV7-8 CASSAQQGVNSPLHF TGTGCCAGCAGCGCCCAACAGGGGGTTAATTCACCCCTCCACTTT
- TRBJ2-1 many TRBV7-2 CASSSLGYEQFF TGTGCCAGCAGCTCCCTAGGCTATGAGCAGTTCTTC
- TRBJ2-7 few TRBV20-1 CSAQKAGFRGVYEQYF TGCAGTGCTCAGAAGGCAGGGTTTAGGGGGGTTTACGAGCAGTACTTC
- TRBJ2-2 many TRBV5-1 CASSGQASTGELFF TGCGCCAGCAGTGGCCAGGCCAGCACCGGGGAGCTGTTTTTT
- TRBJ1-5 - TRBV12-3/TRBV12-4 CASSGGNSNQPQHF TGTGCCAGCTCGGGGGGCAATAGCAATCAGCCCCAGCATTTT
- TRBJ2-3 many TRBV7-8 CASSQRVPSRDTQYF TGTGCCAGCAGCCAAAGGGTCCCTTCCCGGGATACGCAGTATTTT
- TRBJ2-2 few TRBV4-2 CASSHSQGTGELFF TGTGCCAGCAGCCATTCCCAGGGGACCGGGGAGCTGTTTTTT
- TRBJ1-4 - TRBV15 CATSRDGTVEKLFF TGTGCCACCAGCAGAGACGGGACGGTTGAAAAACTGTTTTTT
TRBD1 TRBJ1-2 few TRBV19 CASSFRGSDYGYTF TGTGCCAGTAGTTTCAGGGGGTCTGACTATGGCTACACCTTC
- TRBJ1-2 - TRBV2 CASMRSYGYTF TGTGCCAGCATGCGCAGCTATGGCTACACCTTC
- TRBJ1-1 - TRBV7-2 CASSLVWLGNTEAFF TGTGCCAGCAGCTTAGTGTGGCTCGGGAACACTGAAGCTTTCTTT
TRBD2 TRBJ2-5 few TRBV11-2 CASSLAVASGGETQYF TGTGCCAGCAGCTTGGCGGTAGCCAGCGGGGGTGAGACCCAGTACTTC
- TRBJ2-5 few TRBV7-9 CASSLVGIQETQYF TGTGCCAGCAGCTTAGTCGGCATCCAAGAGACCCAGTACTTC
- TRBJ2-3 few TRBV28 CASSLGSGPSTDTQYF TGTGCCAGCAGTTTAGGCTCAGGGCCTAGCACAGATACGCAGTATTTT
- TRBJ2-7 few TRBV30 CAWSAWGDSLGEQYF TGTGCCTGGAGTGCCTGGGGGGACAGCCTTGGCGAGCAGTACTTC
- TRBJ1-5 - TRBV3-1 CASSQDTHREQPQHF TGTGCCAGCAGCCAAGATACCCACAGGGAACAGCCCCAGCATTTT
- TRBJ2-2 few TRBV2 CASTGWAGRSTGELFF TGTGCCAGCACCGGATGGGCAGGGCGAAGCACCGGGGAGCTGTTTTTT
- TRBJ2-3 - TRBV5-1 CASGPTTHSTDTQYF TGCGCCAGCGGCCCGACAACCCATAGCACAGATACGCAGTATTTT
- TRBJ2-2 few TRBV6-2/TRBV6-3 CASSYGGLFSGELFF TGTGCCAGCAGTTACGGGGGGCTTTTTTCCGGGGAGCTGTTTTTT
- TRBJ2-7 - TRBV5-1 CASSLSPSWGFPGEQYF TGCGCCAGCAGCTTGTCCCCCAGCTGGGGTTTCCCCGGCGAGCAGTACTTC
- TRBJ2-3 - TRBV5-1 CASSLAQLDTQYF TGCGCCAGCAGCTTGGCTCAGTTGGATACGCAGTATTTT
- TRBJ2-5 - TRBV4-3 CASSQGGQGIGETQYF TGCGCCAGCAGCCAAGGTGGTCAGGGGATCGGCGAGACCCAGTACTTC
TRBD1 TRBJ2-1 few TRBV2 CASSEAGQVPYNEQFF TGTGCCAGCAGTGAAGCCGGACAGGTCCCCTACAATGAGCAGTTCTTC